This T cell receptor beta chain was sequenced for a study of patients and donors after allogeneic stem cell transplantation. Losses at the gene ends were 5 bases for V and 4 bases for J; bases not matched to a gene: 11. Looked up from germline, CDR1 is SGHRS and CDR2 is YFSETQ. CDR3 length: 15 amino acids. There are many counts of this clonotype. One entry per CDR3 protein, called by TCRdb with MiXCR from the RT-PCR reads. The sample has 410,000 or so distinct CDR3 sequences, about a sixth seen once. Sequences were obtained from blood, either unsorted or a sorted T cell fraction (not recorded which). The chain uses TRBV5-1 and TRBJ2-5, with 7 nucleotides matching TRBD2. This sequence originates from a human donor who was either an allogeneic HSCT recipient or a stem cell or donor lymphocyte infusion donor (not recorded which). It is not recorded whose cells these are; they may come from a transplant donor. CDR3 sequence reads: CASSFPDTSVETQYF. Written as DNA, the CDR3 is TGCGCCAGCAGTTTTCCCGACACTAGCGTAGAGACCCAGTACTTC.